Listed here are 24 T cell receptor beta chains from one sample, sequenced in a study of T cells in Graves' hyperthyroidism and ophthalmopathy. Researchers amplified the TCR beta CDR3 regions from RNA transcripts. TCR CDR3 regions were first amplified by RT-PCR with HTBI primers. TCRdb processed the multiplex PCR reads anew with MiXCR; each CDR3 protein has one entry. The sample contains some 490,000 distinct CDR3 sequences, approximately 16% of which appear only once. Sequenced sample: blood. The source is a woman aged 25-40 years with Graves' ophthalmopathy.

The V and J genes are TRBV19 and TRBJ2-7; 7 bases align to TRBD1. This CDR3 comprises 16 residues. Germline V lookup: CDR1 LNHDA, CDR2 SQIVND (reference sequence). The J segment lost 1 base and the V segment lost 2 bases, leaving 8 bases of the junction unmatched. The CDR3 here is CASSIRDSHLSYEQYF. Written as DNA, the CDR3 is TGTGCCAGTAGTATACGGGACAGTCACTTATCCTACGAGCAGTACTTC.

This clonotype has a handful of counts. The chain links TRBV7-2 to TRBJ2-7; 9 bases agree with TRBD1. CDR1 and CDR2 from the germline V gene are SGHTA and FQGNSA. The CDR3 has 15 amino acids. Unmatched junction bases numbered 11, after V lost 5 bases and J lost 6 bases. The CDR3 protein is CASSPGQGGFGEQYF. The CDR3 DNA is TGTGCCAGCAGCCCGGGACAGGGAGGCTTCGGCGAGCAGTACTTC.

This clonotype was counted ten times or more. V gene TRBV6-5 combines with J gene TRBJ1-1; the D gene is possibly TRBD1 (6 bases). The CDR3 runs 14 residues. V shed 2 bases and J shed 5 bases, with 12 bases lying between them. Germline V gene lookup returns CDR1 MNHEY and CDR2 SVGAGI. CDR3 bases: TGTGCCAGCAGTTACGTCCAGGGGCAGACTGAAGCTTTCTTT. Translated: CASSYVQGQTEAFF.

This clonotype was observed many times. The rearrangement joins TRBV19 to TRBJ1-2, with 10 bases identical to TRBD1. This CDR3 spans 14 amino acids. Germline-derived CDR1 and CDR2 are LNHDA and SQIVND (reference sequence). After removal of 6 bases from V and 1 base from J, the junction contained 2 bases not matched to a gene. The CDR3 nucleotides read TGTGCCAGTAGGAGGGACAGGGGTAACTATGGCTACACCTTC. Translating gives CASRRDRGNYGYTF.

V gene TRBV28 combines with J gene TRBJ2-7; 8 bases match TRBD2. Per germline, CDR1 MDHEN and CDR2 SYDVKM. The CDR3 consists of 15 residues. Losses at the gene ends were 7 bases for V and 2 bases for J; bases not matched to a gene: 10. The DNA for the CDR3 is TGTGCCAGCACCCCGGGGGGGGGGTGGACCTACGAGCAGTACTTC. It encodes CASTPGGGWTYEQYF.

Many counts were recorded for this clonotype. The chain employs TRBV5-6 and TRBJ1-1; no clear D. The CDR3 spans 14 residues. Trimming removed 4 bases from V and 1 base from J, with 11 bases in between. Germline V gene sequence: CDR1 SGHDT, CDR2 YYEEEE. CDR3 sequence (DNA): TGTGCCAGCAGCAAGGGAAGGAGGAACACTGAAGCTTTCTTT. This translates into CASSKGRRNTEAFF.

This clonotype was seen many times. The J gene is TRBJ2-3, the V gene TRBV11-2, with TRBD1 matching 8 bases. Germline CDR1 SGHAT, CDR2 FQNNGV. J was trimmed by 1 base and V by 2 bases; bases with no gene match: 5. The length of the CDR3 is 16 residues. The CDR3 DNA sequence: TGTGCCAGCAGCTTAATCAGGGGGCCACGCACAGATACGCAGTATTTT. This translates into CASSLIRGPRTDTQYF. Using reference TRBV11-2 and TRBJ2-3 for the parts outside the CDR3, the full variable domain is EAGVAQSPRYKIIEKRQSVAFWCNPISGHATLYWYQQILGQGPKLLIQFQNNGVVDDSQLPKDRFSAERLKGVDSTLKIQPAKLEDSAVYLCASSLIRGPRTDTQYFGPGTRLTVL.

The chain carries TRBV7-9 and TRBJ2-5; 8 bases agree with TRBD1. Germline lookup yields CDR1 SEHNR and CDR2 FQNEAQ (reference sequence). J lost 4 bases, V lost 4 bases, and 8 bases had no gene match. CDR3 length equals 15 residues. DNA of the CDR3: TGTGCCAGCAGCTCAGAAGCAGGGGGCAGAGAGACCCAGTACTTC. This translates into CASSSEAGGRETQYF.

The sample holds a few counts of this clonotype. The genes are TRBV7-3 and TRBJ2-7, with 7 bases aligning to TRBD2. J gave up 4 bases and V 3 bases, and 9 bases lay outside the gene matches. The germline CDR1 and CDR2 sequences are SGHTA and FQGTGA. The length of the CDR3 is 15 residues. CDR3 DNA: TGTGCCAGCAGCTTGACGGCGGGAGCTGGGTACGAGCAGTACTTC. This sequence encodes CASSLTAGAGYEQYF.

This clonotype was recorded a few times. The chain joins TRBV20-1 to TRBJ1-5; maybe TRBD1 (6 bases). Germline V lookup: CDR1 DFQATT, CDR2 SNEGSKA (reference sequence). The CDR3 runs to 11 residues. Trimming pared 5 bases from V and 10 bases from J, leaving 12 bases between. The CDR3 sequence is CSAEDRTPQHF. As DNA, the CDR3 is TGCAGTGCTGAAGACAGGACTCCCCAGCATTTT.

Details on this clonotype: Being one base from a much bigger clone, this may be a read error. The chain links TRBV5-1 to TRBJ2-5; a weak D match, TRBD1 (6 bases). The length of the CDR3 is 14 residues. Germline CDR1 is SGHRS and CDR2 is YFSETQ. The CDR3 protein is CASSLTRGEEAQYF. CDR3 in DNA: TGCGCCAGCAGCTTGACCAGGGGCGAAGAGGCCCAGTACTTC.

This clonotype was detected ten times or more. The chain links TRBV7-3 to TRBJ1-2, with TRBD1 matching 9 bases. Looked up from germline, CDR1 is SGHTA and CDR2 is FQGTGA. V lost 5 bases, J lost 7 bases, and 5 bases stayed unmatched. The CDR3 has 13 residues. CDR3 protein: CASSKEDRGGYTF. The CDR3 coding sequence is TGTGCCAGCAGCAAAGAGGACAGGGGTGGCTACACCTTC.

A few counts support this clonotype. The rearrangement links TRBV28 to TRBJ2-3; 12 nucleotides agree with TRBD2. The CDR3 is 16 amino acids. J lost 5 bases, V lost 1 base, and 4 bases had no gene match. Germline lookup yields CDR1 MDHEN and CDR2 SYDVKM. This chain's CDR3 is CASSLLTSGSGDTQYF. DNA of the CDR3: TGTGCCAGCAGTTTATTGACTAGCGGGAGTGGAGATACGCAGTATTTT.

This clonotype was detected ten times or more. The V gene is TRBV20-1, the J gene TRBJ1-1; D uncertain. Germline V gene lookup returns CDR1 DFQATT and CDR2 SNEGSKA (reference sequence). The V gene lost 2 bases and the J gene lost 3 bases, with 7 bases spanning the gap. The CDR3 spans 12 residues. Written as DNA, the CDR3 is TGCAGTGCTAGAAGGGTCGACACTGAAGCTTTCTTT. Protein sequence: CSARRVDTEAFF.

The chain is built from TRBV4-1 and TRBJ2-7, with unresolved D. Germline V CDR1 and CDR2: MGHRA, YSYEKL. V lost 3 bases, J lost 4 bases, and 10 bases lay in between. This CDR3 has 13 residues. CDR3 protein: CASSHEQRYEQYF. Written as DNA, the CDR3 is TGCGCCAGCAGCCATGAACAGAGGTACGAGCAGTACTTC.

The V call is TRBV9, the J call TRBJ1-6; no firm D call. Germline CDR1 reads SGDLS; CDR2 reads YYNGEE. V was cut by 5 bases and J by 14 bases, with 14 bases left in between. This CDR3 has 12 residues. The CDR3 reads CASSQSGLALHF. In nucleotides, the CDR3 is TGTGCCAGCAGTCAATCGGGGTTGGCCCTCCACTTT.

This clonotype was seen at least ten times. The V and J genes are TRBV28 and TRBJ2-7, with D perhaps TRBD1 (6 bases). Looked up from germline, CDR1 is MDHEN and CDR2 is SYDVKM. The length of the CDR3 is 15 residues. The V and J ends lost 8 bases and 2 bases respectively, with 19 bases between them. The CDR3 region is CASGQRGSPTYEQYF. CDR3 nucleotide sequence: TGTGCCAGCGGGCAGAGGGGGAGCCCTACCTACGAGCAGTACTTC.

This clonotype was detected many times. The chain has TRBV20-1 and TRBJ2-5; unclear D gene. Trimming removed 2 bases at V and 4 bases at J, with 11 bases between. CDR1 DFQATT and CDR2 SNEGSKA come from the germline V gene (reference sequence). The CDR3 sequence is 13 residues long. As DNA, the CDR3 is TGCAGTGCTAGATCTCAACCCGGAGAGACCCAGTACTTC. This translates into CSARSQPGETQYF.

In its sample, this clonotype was seen many times. This sequence joins TRBV6-2 or TRBV6-3 and TRBJ1-1, with a weak D call TRBD1 (6 bases). Trimming cost V 5 bases and J 10 bases, with 20 bases left between them. The CDR3 is 14 residues long. CDR1 is MNHEY, CDR2 SVGEGT, per germline. In DNA, the CDR3 is TGTGCCAGCAGTCGGCGGGCAGGGGAAGTTAGAGCTTTCTTT. It specifies CASSRRAGEVRAFF.

This clonotype was detected a few times. In DNA form, the CDR3 reads TGTGCCAGTAGTAATACACAGGACGAGCAGTTCTTC. Translation: CASSNTQDEQFF. The chain recombines TRBV19 with TRBJ2-1; D is possibly TRBD1 (5 bases). The germline gives CDR1 LNHDA, CDR2 SQIVND (reference sequence). V lost 4 bases and J 10 bases, leaving 11 bases between the germline ends. The CDR3 has 12 residues. Complete variable domain (other parts from reference TRBV19 and TRBJ2-1): DGGITQSPKYLFRKEGQNVTLSCEQNLNHDAMYWYRQDPGQGLRLIYYSQIVNDFQKGDIAEGYSVSREKKESFPLTVTSAQKNPTAFYLCASSNTQDEQFFGPGTRLTVL.

Many counts were recorded for this clonotype. The V gene is TRBV7-6, the J gene TRBJ2-3; the D gene is possibly TRBD2 (6 bases). Germline V gives CDR1 SGHVS, CDR2 FNYEAQ. The length of the CDR3 is 14 residues. Trimming removed 2 bases at V and 5 bases at J, with 11 bases between. The CDR3 nucleotides are TGTGCCAGCAGCTTAAACCCGGGAGAAGATACGCAGTATTTT. Translating gives CASSLNPGEDTQYF. Full variable domain (outside the CDR3, taken from reference TRBV7-6 and TRBJ2-3): GAGVSQSPRYKVTKRGQDVALRCDPISGHVSLYWYRQALGQGPEFLTYFNYEAQQDKSGLPNDRFSAERPEGSISTLTIQRTEQRDSAMYRCASSLNPGEDTQYFGPGTRLTVL.

There are a few counts of this clonotype. The chain joins TRBV7-9 to TRBJ2-4; weak D call: TRBD1 (6 bases). Trimming left V 6 bases short and J 0 bases short, with 15 bases between. Germline V gives CDR1 SEHNR, CDR2 FQNEAQ (reference sequence). This CDR3 is built from 16 residues. The CDR3 loop reads CASRDKGDIAKNIQYF. CDR3 DNA: TGTGCCAGCAGGGACAAGGGGGATATAGCCAAAAACATTCAGTACTTC. The whole variable domain, remainder taken from reference TRBV7-9 and TRBJ2-4, is DTGVSQNPRHKITKRGQNVTFRCDPISEHNRLYWYRQTLGQGPEFLTYFQNEAQLEKSRLLSDRFSAERPKGSFSTLEIQRTEQGDSAMYLCASRDKGDIAKNIQYFGAGTRLSVL.

This clonotype was detected only a few times. V usage is TRBV6-2 or TRBV6-3 and J usage is TRBJ2-7; D is uncertain. CDR3 length: 16 residues. Germline loops: CDR1 MNHEY, CDR2 SVGEGT. Trimming shortened V by 0 bases and J by 7 bases, and 19 bases separated the two germline ends. In DNA, the CDR3 is TGTGCCAGCAGTTACTCGACCCCGGCGACTCTATGGGAGCAGTACTTC. Translation: CASSYSTPATLWEQYF.

The rearrangement links TRBV5-8 to TRBJ2-3; unclear D gene. Trimming pared 1 base from V and 1 base from J, leaving 13 bases between. From germline, CDR1 is SGHTS and CDR2 YDEGEE. The CDR3 runs to 16 residues. The CDR3 DNA reads TGTGCCAGCAGCTTGTTCGAAAGAATTGGCACAGATACGCAGTATTTT. Protein: CASSLFERIGTDTQYF.